This T cell receptor (beta chain) stems from a study of CD8+ T cells in alopecia areata. The study's findings and limits: Resident alphabeta T-cell populations of normal skin are likewise subject to sequencing in scalp samples.

This CDR3 is built from 19 residues. From germline, CDR1 is SGHRS and CDR2 YFSETQ. Trimming shortened V by 0 bases and J by 0 bases, and 19 bases separated the two germline ends. In the case of this clone: The antigen is not known.

The authors extracted RNA and reverse transcribed it into cDNA as the sequencing template. The repertoire was sequenced with immunoSEQ multiplex PCR; TCRdb's copy has only in-frame clones and lacks some. Seen here are some 170,000 clones, around three fifths observed once, and the top ten hold roughly 14%. Cell sorting on a FACSAria was used to separate CD4+ and CD8+ T cells from the PBMCs. Material: CD4+ T cells sorted from blood, obtained at week 0. V usage is TRBV5-1 and J usage is TRBJ1-3; possible D gene TRBD1, 6 bases. The sequence was obtained from a human donor with alopecia areata. For the CDR3, the DNA is TGCGCCAGCAGCTTGGACACTGATGACAGGCGAAGCTCTGGAAACACCATATATTTT. Translating gives CASSLDTDDRRSSGNTIYF. The whole variable domain, filled in from reference TRBV5-1 and TRBJ1-3, reads KAGVTQTPRYLIKTRGQQVTLSCSPISGHRSVSWYQQTPGQGLQFLFEYFSETQRNKGNFPGRFSGRQFSNSRSEMNVSTLELGDSALYLCASSLDTDDRRSSGNTIYFGEGSWLTVV.